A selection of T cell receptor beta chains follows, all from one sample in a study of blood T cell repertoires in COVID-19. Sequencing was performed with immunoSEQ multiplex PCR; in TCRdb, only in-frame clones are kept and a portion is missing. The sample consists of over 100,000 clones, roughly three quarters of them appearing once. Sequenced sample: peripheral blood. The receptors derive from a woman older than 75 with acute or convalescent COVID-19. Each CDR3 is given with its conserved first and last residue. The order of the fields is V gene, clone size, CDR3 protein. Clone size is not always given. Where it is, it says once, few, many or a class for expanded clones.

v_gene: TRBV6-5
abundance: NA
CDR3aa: CASRLTGEDTEAFF

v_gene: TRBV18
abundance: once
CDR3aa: CASSPGQNYNEQFF

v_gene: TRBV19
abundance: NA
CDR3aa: CASSIAVGEGETQYF

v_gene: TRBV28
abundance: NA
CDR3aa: CASSSRQDIAFF

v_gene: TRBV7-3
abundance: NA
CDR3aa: CASRSKALQSYGYTF

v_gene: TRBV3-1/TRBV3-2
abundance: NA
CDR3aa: CASSPRTVLNTGELFF

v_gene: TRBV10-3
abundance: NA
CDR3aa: CAISEALAGEKFF

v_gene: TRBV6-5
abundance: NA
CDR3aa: CASSYTWDRAAEQYF

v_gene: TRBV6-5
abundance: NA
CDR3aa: CANTPLDTDNSPLHF

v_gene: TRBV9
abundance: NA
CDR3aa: CASSVGSGEMNEQFF

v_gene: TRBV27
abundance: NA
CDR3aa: CASSFGGRGFDEQFF

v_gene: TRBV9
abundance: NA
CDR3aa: CASSVGLAQNTGELFF

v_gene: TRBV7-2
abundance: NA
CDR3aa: CASRRTRGTGELFF

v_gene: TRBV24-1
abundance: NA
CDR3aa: CATSGTSGRAWDEQFF

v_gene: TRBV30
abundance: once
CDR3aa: CACSEGRAGGWGSPLHF

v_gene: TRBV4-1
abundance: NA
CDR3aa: CASSRSFGTAGNTIYF

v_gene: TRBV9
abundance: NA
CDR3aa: CASSAGGGSPLHF

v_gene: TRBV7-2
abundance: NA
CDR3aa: CASSLASGTGSLNTGELFF

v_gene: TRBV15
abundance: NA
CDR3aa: CATSRGGGESSYEQYF